The 24 T cell receptor beta chains in this list originate from one sample, sequenced in a study of blood T cell repertoires in COVID-19. Assay: immunoSEQ multiplex PCR; the TCRdb copy retains only in-frame clones and omits some. This table holds around 60,000 clones, 88% found once. Sequencing used peripheral blood. Receptors originate from a man over 45 with active COVID-19.

This clone occurred a few times. The V call is TRBV19, the J call TRBJ1-6; possibly TRBD1 for D (5 bases). The CDR3 is made up of 13 amino acids. The V and J ends lost 5 bases and 8 bases respectively, with 10 bases between them. CDR1 and CDR2 (germline): LNHDA, SQIVND (reference sequence). The CDR3 sequence: CASSAAGDSPLHF. The CDR3 DNA is TGTGCCAGTAGTGCAGCGGGGGATTCACCCCTCCACTTT.

The genes are TRBV20-1 and TRBJ1-6, with D tentatively TRBD1 (6 bases). The V end lost 3 bases, the J end lost 4 bases, and 19 bases lay between the germline ends. The CDR3 spans 17 residues. Per germline, CDR1 DFQATT and CDR2 SNEGSKA (reference sequence). In DNA, the CDR3 is TGCAGTGCTAGTATTGGGGGGGCCGGTCAGTATAATTCACCCCTCCACTTT. This gives the protein CSASIGGAGQYNSPLHF.

V usage is TRBV19 and J usage is TRBJ1-6; D is possibly TRBD1 (6 bases). V dropped 1 base and J dropped 7 bases, with 11 bases sitting between them. CDR3 size: 15 residues. Per germline, CDR1 LNHDA and CDR2 SQIVND (reference sequence). The CDR3: CASSIGGQINSPLHF. For the CDR3, the DNA is TGTGCCAGTAGTATAGGTGGACAGATAAATTCACCCCTCCACTTT.

The rearrangement joins TRBV18 to TRBJ1-1; possible D gene TRBD1, 5 bases. With 4 bases removed from V and 7 bases from J, the gap between germline ends came to 13 bases. Germline lookup yields CDR1 KGHSH and CDR2 LQKENI. CDR3 length: 13 amino acids. The CDR3 DNA reads as TGTGCCAGCTCACTTGAGGACACGGGTGAAGCTTTCTTT. This encodes CASSLEDTGEAFF.

By share, this clone ranks as medium-sized. The chain couples TRBV2 to TRBJ1-6; maybe TRBD1 (6 bases). This CDR3 has 15 amino acids. Deletions cut 5 bases from V and 7 bases from J, with 15 bases between. In germline, CDR1 is SNHLY, CDR2 FYNNEI. CDR3 DNA sequence: TGTGCCAGCAGTCCACAGGGTGTTCGGAATTCACCCCTCCACTTT. It yields the protein CASSPQGVRNSPLHF.

CDR3 residues: CASSLNTGTSGETQYF. CDR3 bases: TGTGCCAGCAGCTTAAATACCGGGACTAGCGGGGAGACCCAGTACTTC. The chain joins TRBV7-8 to TRBJ2-5; 12 nucleotides line up with TRBD2. This CDR3 has 16 amino acids. V lost 2 bases to trimming and J lost 5 bases; unmatched junction nucleotides: 6. Per germline, CDR1 SGHVS and CDR2 FQNEAQ.

This rearrangement joins TRBV7-8 to TRBJ2-1; 9 bases are a match to TRBD2. The ends lost 2 bases at V and 0 bases at J; junction bases unmatched: 5. This CDR3 region has 17 residues. Germline CDR1 reads SGHVS; CDR2 reads FQNEAQ. This CDR3 is CASSLSSGGYSYNEQFF. In DNA form, the CDR3 reads TGTGCCAGCAGCTTATCGAGCGGGGGGTACTCCTACAATGAGCAGTTCTTC.

The CDR3 DNA sequence: TGTGCCAGCAAGGGCAGGGGGCCCACAGATACGCAGTATTTT. This gives the protein CASKGRGPTDTQYF. The chain has TRBV6-5 and TRBJ2-3; 8 bases are shared with TRBD1. Germline V gives CDR1 MNHEY, CDR2 SVGAGI. With 7 bases clipped from V and 2 bases from J, the junction kept 5 bases outside the gene matches. The CDR3 spans 14 residues.

The chain recombines TRBV29-1 with TRBJ1-2; D may be TRBD1 (5 bases). Germline CDR1 is SQVTM and CDR2 is ANQGSEA. The V end lost 1 base, the J end lost 7 bases, and 16 bases lay between the germline ends. The CDR3 sequence is 14 residues long. The CDR3 DNA follows: TGCAGCGTTGAAGGAGCAGGACCCGGGGGTGGCTACACCTTC. Translation: CSVEGAGPGGGYTF.

The CDR3 DNA sequence: TGTGCCAGCTCATCGACGACAGGGGGCGGTCAGCCCCAGCATTTT. This encodes CASSSTTGGGQPQHF. V is TRBV18 and J is TRBJ1-5; 10 nucleotides agree with TRBD1. This CDR3 has 15 amino acids. The V segment lost 5 bases and the J segment 6 bases; nucleotides outside the gene matches: 7. Germline V gene sequence: CDR1 KGHSH, CDR2 LQKENI.

CDR3 sequence (DNA): TGTGCCAGCAGCCTCACAGGGTTTGGGGAGCAGTACTTC. Translating it yields CASSLTGFGEQYF. V usage is TRBV7-8 and J usage is TRBJ2-7; D might be TRBD1 (6 bases). Trimming left V 5 bases short and J 7 bases short, with 15 bases between. Germline V gene sequence: CDR1 SGHVS, CDR2 FQNEAQ. The CDR3 is made up of 13 amino acids.

The V call is TRBV29-1, the J call TRBJ1-2; D uncertain. The V and J ends lost 6 bases and 4 bases respectively, with 18 bases between them. Germline V gene sequence: CDR1 SQVTM, CDR2 ANQGSEA. This CDR3 is 14 amino acids long. This CDR3 is CSVEDGFPLYGYTF. CDR3 nucleotides: TGCAGCGTGGAGGACGGTTTCCCCCTCTATGGCTACACCTTC.

The chain joins TRBV3-1 (or the pseudogene TRBV3-2) to TRBJ2-5, with TRBD2 matching 13 bases. The CDR3 is 15 residues long. V lost 1 base, J lost 6 bases, and 2 bases stayed unmatched. Germline V gene lookup returns CDR1 LGHDT and CDR2 YNNKEL (reference sequence). The CDR3 loop is CASSQGLAGGQTQYF. CDR3 sequence (DNA): TGTGCCAGCAGCCAAGGACTAGCGGGGGGCCAGACCCAGTACTTC.

The genes are TRBV30 and TRBJ1-1; 7 bases match TRBD1. With 2 bases clipped from V and 4 bases from J, the junction kept 4 bases outside the gene matches. Per the germline V gene, CDR1 is GTSNPN and CDR2 is SVGIG (reference sequence). CDR3 length: 13 amino acids. The CDR3, as DNA: TGTGCCTGGAGTACAGGGGTTGGCACTGAAGCTTTCTTT. It specifies CAWSTGVGTEAFF.

As for this clone: Other DNA variants within this sample encode the same CDR3. The genes are TRBV6-5 and TRBJ2-7; TRBD2 might be the D (5 bases). The germline V gene has CDR1 MNHEY and CDR2 SVGAGI. Trimming cost V 5 bases and J 0 bases, with 11 bases left between them. The length of the CDR3 is 14 residues. The CDR3 DNA reads as TGTGCCAGCAGTCGGGGTCCTAGCTCCTACGAGCAGTACTTC. Protein: CASSRGPSSYEQYF.

The rearrangement joins TRBV20-1 to TRBJ2-7, with TRBD1 matching over 10 bases. CDR1 is DFQATT, CDR2 SNEGSKA, per germline (reference sequence). The CDR3 is 11 amino acids. Trimming took 6 bases from V and 6 from J; bases not matched to a gene: 2. CDR3 sequence: CSAGDRGEQYF. The CDR3 nucleotides are TGCAGTGCGGGGGACAGGGGCGAGCAGTACTTC.

This clone was detected only once. V usage is TRBV12-5 and J usage is TRBJ2-3, with D possibly being TRBD2 (7 bases). The CDR3 runs 18 residues. CDR1 LGHNT and CDR2 FRNRAP come from the germline V gene. With 9 bases removed from V and 0 bases from J, the gap between germline ends came to 25 bases. CDR3 region: CARGSMSGGQISTDTQYF. The CDR3 DNA sequence: TGTGCTAGAGGGTCCATGTCGGGGGGCCAGATCAGCACAGATACGCAGTATTTT.

V gene TRBV5-1 combines with J gene TRBJ1-2; D is possibly TRBD1 (6 bases). V lost 4 bases to trimming and J lost 8 bases, with 18 bases between them. The CDR3 is made up of 14 amino acids. Germline lookup yields CDR1 SGHRS and CDR2 YFSETQ. CDR3 bases: TGCGCCAGCAGCGGACTGACAGGCAAATGGGGCTACACCTTC. This encodes CASSGLTGKWGYTF.

The chain has TRBV30 and TRBJ1-1, with 7 bases lining up with TRBD1. J lost 0 bases, V lost 6 bases, and 4 bases had no gene match. CDR3 length: 13 amino acids. Germline V gene sequence: CDR1 GTSNPN, CDR2 SVGIG (reference sequence). CDR3 sequence (DNA): TGTGCCTGCCACAGGGGAGTGAACACTGAAGCTTTCTTT. This codes for CACHRGVNTEAFF.

The chain couples TRBV7-2 to TRBJ2-5, with 10 bases aligning to TRBD2. J gave up 1 base and V 0 bases, and 5 bases lay outside the gene matches. Germline CDR1 is SGHTA and CDR2 is FQGNSA. The CDR3 runs 17 residues. DNA of the CDR3: TGTGCCAGCAGCTTAGCCCTGCTAGCGGGGGTCCAAGAGACCCAGTACTTC. Translation: CASSLALLAGVQETQYF.

The gene calls are TRBV27 and TRBJ1-6, with TRBD1 matching over 8 bases. Trimming removed 3 bases from V and 6 bases from J; junction bases left unmatched: 1. Looked up from germline, CDR1 is MNHEY and CDR2 is SMNVEV (reference sequence). The CDR3 is 14 amino acids. CDR3 amino acids: CASSLDRVNSPLHF. The CDR3 DNA reads as TGTGCCAGCAGTTTGGACAGGGTTAATTCACCCCTCCACTTT.

This clone was observed a handful of times. The chain uses TRBV7-8 and TRBJ2-7; D unresolved. Per the germline V gene, CDR1 is SGHVS and CDR2 is FQNEAQ. V was cut by 1 base and J by 5 bases, with 12 bases left in between. The CDR3 runs to 14 residues. CDR3 loop: CASSLGPAQNEQYF. The DNA of the CDR3 is TGTGCCAGCAGCTTAGGACCAGCACAGAACGAGCAGTACTTC.

The sample holds a few counts of this clone. This chain connects TRBV7-9 to TRBJ2-7; 9 bases map to TRBD2. CDR3 length equals 16 residues. The junction had 13 bases not matched to a gene; V was cut back by 5 bases and J by 5 bases. CDR1 and CDR2 (germline): SEHNR, FQNEAQ (reference sequence). The CDR3: CASSRTWRGGGDEQYF. The CDR3 DNA follows: TGTGCCAGCAGCCGGACCTGGCGGGGGGGCGGCGACGAGCAGTACTTC.

The chain combines TRBV28 with TRBJ2-1, with 12 positions matching TRBD2. CDR1 is MDHEN, CDR2 SYDVKM, per germline. This CDR3 spans 14 amino acids. J was trimmed by 9 bases and V by 8 bases; bases with no gene match: 8. The CDR3 spells CASGRLAGEGEQFF. In DNA, the CDR3 is TGTGCCAGCGGCCGACTAGCGGGGGAGGGTGAGCAGTTCTTC.